The next 18 T cell receptor beta chains were all read from a single sample in a study of human versus mouse CDR3 diversity and MHC coevolution. Assay: immunoSEQ multiplex PCR; the TCRdb copy retains only in-frame clones and omits some. The profile covers about 83,000 clones, with roughly 90% appearing a single time and over 0.12% taken by the ten largest. The sample comprised naive CD4+ T cells from blood. The subset: CD45RO-negative CD62L-positive naive CD4 T cells. Receptors were obtained from a person aged 25 to 69 in good health.

The chain is built from TRBV5-1 and TRBJ2-3; 9 positions match TRBD2. This CDR3 is built from 18 residues. V trimming: 4 bases; J trimming: 4 bases; junction bases outside the gene matches: 16. CDR1 and CDR2 from the germline V gene are SGHRS and YFSETQ. This chain's CDR3 is CASSQRGAILGWPDTQYF. In DNA form, the CDR3 reads TGCGCCAGCAGCCAGCGGGGGGCTATACTGGGGTGGCCAGATACGCAGTATTTT.

The chain uses TRBV19 and TRBJ1-6; no clear D. This CDR3 is built from 13 residues. Germline V lookup: CDR1 LNHDA, CDR2 SQIVND (reference sequence). V dropped 11 bases and J dropped 3 bases, with 11 bases sitting between them. CDR3 region: CAGGGSYNSPLHF. The CDR3 DNA reads as TGTGCCGGTGGAGGCAGCTATAATTCACCCCTCCACTTT.

The chain links TRBV2 to TRBJ2-7; D is perhaps TRBD2 (5 bases). This CDR3 region has 12 residues. CDR1 SNHLY and CDR2 FYNNEI come from the germline V gene. The V gene lost 6 bases and the J gene lost 3 bases, with 9 bases spanning the gap. In DNA, the CDR3 is TGTGCCAGCAGGGAGGAGTTCTACGAGCAGTACTTC. Its translation is CASREEFYEQYF.

This chain joins TRBV19 and TRBJ1-4; a possible D gene is TRBD1 (5 bases). V lost 2 bases to trimming and J lost 5 bases, with 15 bases between them. CDR3 length: 16 amino acids. Germline lookup yields CDR1 LNHDA and CDR2 SQIVND (reference sequence). CDR3 in DNA: TGTGCCAGTAGTATAAAGAGGTCGAGGACAAATGAAAAACTGTTTTTT. Translation: CASSIKRSRTNEKLFF.

The chain carries TRBV5-1 and TRBJ2-3, with unresolved D. CDR1 SGHRS and CDR2 YFSETQ come from the germline V gene. The CDR3 length is 13 residues. Trimming cost V 3 bases and J 5 bases, with 10 bases left between them. Here the CDR3 reads CASSSTLRDTQYF. The CDR3 DNA sequence: TGCGCCAGCAGCTCGACTCTTCGAGATACGCAGTATTTT.

The chain couples TRBV5-8 to TRBJ2-5; TRBD1 matches 10 bases. CDR1 is SGHTS, CDR2 YDEGEE, per germline. V gave up 4 bases and J gave up 6 bases; unmatched junction bases: 9. This CDR3 region has 15 residues. CDR3 bases: TGTGCCAGCAGCCCCGGGACAGGGGCGGAAAAGACCCAGTACTTC. Translated: CASSPGTGAEKTQYF.

V is TRBV10-1 and J is TRBJ2-3; D is perhaps TRBD2 (6 bases). Germline values: CDR1 WNHNN, CDR2 SYGVQD (reference sequence). Trimming left V 10 bases short and J 1 base short, with 21 bases between. The CDR3 is 16 residues long. As DNA, the CDR3 is TGCGCCACCAGGACTAAGGGACTGTTCGGCACAGATACGCAGTATTTT. It yields the protein CATRTKGLFGTDTQYF.

J is TRBJ2-3 and V is TRBV28; 8 positions match TRBD1. Looked up from germline, CDR1 is MDHEN and CDR2 is SYDVKM. The V gene end was trimmed by 9 bases and the J gene end by 4 bases; junction bases not matched to a gene: 9. The CDR3 has 14 amino acids. The CDR3 DNA is TGTGCCAGTATTCCGGGACAGGCCCCAGATACGCAGTATTTT. Its translation: CASIPGQAPDTQYF. Full variable domain (outside the CDR3, taken from reference TRBV28 and TRBJ2-3): DVKVTQSSRYLVKRTGEKVFLECVQDMDHENMFWYRQDPGLGLRLIYFSYDVKMKEKGDIPEGYSVSREKKERFSLILESASTNQTSMYLCASIPGQAPDTQYFGPGTRLTVL.

The V call is TRBV6-1, the J call TRBJ2-5; 8 bases map to TRBD2. Judging by the DNA end, TRBJ2-7 fits better; the J call may be wrong. CDR1 is MNHNS, CDR2 SASEGT, per germline. The CDR3 is 14 residues long. CDR3 protein: CASSELAGLYEQYF. The CDR3 region has the DNA TGTGCCAGCAGTGAACTAGCGGGCCTCTACGAGCAGTACTTC.

This clone has only one observation. The V gene is TRBV6-4, the J gene TRBJ2-2, with TRBD2 matching 10 bases. The CDR3 is made up of 16 amino acids. Germline V lookup: CDR1 MRHNA, CDR2 SNTAGT. The V segment lost 5 bases and the J segment 0 bases; nucleotides outside the gene matches: 3. The CDR3 sequence is CASSSGGAANTGELFF. The CDR3, as DNA: TGTGCCAGCAGTAGCGGGGGGGCCGCGAACACCGGGGAGCTGTTTTTT.

The chain has TRBV2 and TRBJ2-1; tentatively, D is TRBD2 (7 bases). From germline, CDR1 is SNHLY and CDR2 FYNNEI. The CDR3 runs to 16 residues. The germline V and J ends were trimmed by 6 bases and 3 bases, with 18 bases remaining between them. CDR3 sequence reads: CASSVERGGRYNEQFF. The DNA for the CDR3 is TGTGCCAGCAGCGTCGAAAGGGGGGGGCGCTACAATGAGCAGTTCTTC.

The chain employs TRBV5-6 and TRBJ2-1; tentative D call: TRBD2 (6 bases). V dropped 4 bases and J dropped 5 bases, with 19 bases sitting between them. Germline values: CDR1 SGHDT, CDR2 YYEEEE. The CDR3 spans 16 residues. CDR3 in amino acids: CASSPLGLAKDNEQFF. The DNA for the CDR3 is TGTGCCAGCAGCCCACTGGGGCTAGCGAAAGACAATGAGCAGTTCTTC.

This chain joins TRBV7-8 and TRBJ2-1; D is undetermined. This CDR3 has 13 amino acids. Trimming removed 6 bases from V and 9 bases from J, with 15 bases in between. Germline V gene sequence: CDR1 SGHVS, CDR2 FQNEAQ. CDR3 residues: CASSPAVLGEQFF. The CDR3 bases are TGTGCCAGCAGTCCGGCGGTGTTGGGTGAGCAGTTCTTC.

The table lists this clone with a count of one. J is TRBJ2-5 and V is TRBV11-2; TRBD2 matches 10 bases. The CDR3 extends over 15 amino acids. Germline V gene sequence: CDR1 SGHAT, CDR2 FQNNGV. Unmatched junction bases numbered 6, after V lost 3 bases and J lost 5 bases. The CDR3 sequence is CASSFSGGAGETQYF. CDR3 DNA sequence: TGTGCCAGCAGCTTCAGCGGGGGGGCCGGTGAGACCCAGTACTTC.

As regards this clone: The germline gene is not matched at one end of the junction; a read error may be the cause. The V call is TRBV27, the J call TRBJ1-2; 9 nucleotides match TRBD1. CDR1 is MNHEY and CDR2 is SMNVEV in the germline V gene (reference sequence). The CDR3 extends over 10 amino acids. CDR3 sequence reads: CASSLGQGSF. The CDR3 DNA is TGTGCCAGCAGTTTGGGACAGGGCAGCTTC.

The chain combines TRBV9 with TRBJ1-3; 10 bases are shared with TRBD1. Germline-derived CDR1 and CDR2 are SGDLS and YYNGEE. The ends lost 3 bases at V and 3 bases at J; junction bases unmatched: 3. The CDR3 is made up of 15 amino acids. The CDR3 region is CASSARTGGGNTIYF. DNA for the CDR3: TGTGCCAGCAGCGCCCGGACAGGGGGTGGAAACACCATATATTTT.

The V gene is TRBV27, the J gene TRBJ1-1; 7 nucleotides line up with TRBD1. Looked up from germline, CDR1 is MNHEY and CDR2 is SMNVEV (reference sequence). The length of the CDR3 is 15 residues. The junction had 9 bases not matched to a gene; V was cut back by 6 bases and J by 2 bases. For the CDR3, the DNA is TGTGCCAGCAGGCGGGAGGGGGCGCGAAACACTGAAGCTTTCTTT. It encodes CASRREGARNTEAFF.

The chain has TRBV18 and TRBJ2-5; D may be TRBD2 (5 bases). Trimming removed 3 bases at V and 13 bases at J, with 15 bases between. This CDR3 is built from 12 residues. Germline assignment: CDR1 KGHSH and CDR2 LQKENI. For the CDR3, the DNA is TGTGCCAGCTCACCCGTTCGAGAGGGATCGTACTTC. It yields the protein CASSPVREGSYF.